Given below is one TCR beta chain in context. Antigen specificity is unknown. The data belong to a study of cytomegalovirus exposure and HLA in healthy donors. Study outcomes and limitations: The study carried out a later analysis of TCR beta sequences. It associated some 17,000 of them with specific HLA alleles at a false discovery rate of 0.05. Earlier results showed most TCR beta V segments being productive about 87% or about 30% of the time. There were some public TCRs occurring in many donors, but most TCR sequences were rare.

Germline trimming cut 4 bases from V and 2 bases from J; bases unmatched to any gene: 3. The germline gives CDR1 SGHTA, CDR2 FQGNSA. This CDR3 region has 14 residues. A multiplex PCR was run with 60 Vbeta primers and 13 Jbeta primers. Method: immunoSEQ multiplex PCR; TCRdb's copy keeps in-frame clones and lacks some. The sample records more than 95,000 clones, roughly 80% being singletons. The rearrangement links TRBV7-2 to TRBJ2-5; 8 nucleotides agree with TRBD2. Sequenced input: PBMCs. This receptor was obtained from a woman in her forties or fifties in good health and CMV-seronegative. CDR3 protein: CASSSSSGQETQYF. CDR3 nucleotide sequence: TGTGCCAGCAGCTCCTCTAGCGGGCAAGAGACCCAGTACTTC.